One sample yielded the 5 T cell receptor beta chains listed below, sequenced in a study of graft-versus-host responses after intestinal transplantation. These receptors have no known antigen. Sequencing used immunoSEQ multiplex PCR; TCRdb keeps in-frame clones, though not all of them. Here the sample spans about 120,000 clones, about 93% being singletons. The specimen was unstimulated CD4+ T cells sorted from spleen or lymph node cells, collected before intestinal transplant. The source of these receptors is a human donor who received an intestinal transplant.

A single count supports this clone. The chain recombines TRBV11-1 with TRBJ2-7, with 7 bases lining up with TRBD1. CDR3 length equals 14 residues. V lost 0 bases and J lost 2; bases outside the gene matches: 1. Germline CDR1 is SGHAT and CDR2 is FQDESV (reference sequence). The CDR3 is CASSLADRAYEQYF. The CDR3 region has the DNA TGTGCCAGCAGCTTAGCCGACAGGGCCTACGAGCAGTACTTC. Full variable domain (missing parts from reference TRBV11-1 and TRBJ2-7): EAEVAQSPRYKITEKSQAVAFWCDPISGHATLYWYRQILGQGPELLVQFQDESVVDDSQLPKDRFSAERLKGVDSTLKIQPAELGDSAMYLCASSLADRAYEQYFGPGTRLTVT.

The chain employs TRBV7-8 and TRBJ2-2; 9 bases agree with TRBD1. Germline V gene data show CDR1 as SGHVS and CDR2 as FQNEAQ. The CDR3 sequence is 17 residues long. Trimming cost V 5 bases and J 7 bases; bases outside gene matches: 14. CDR3 loop: CASSPPRQGVGIGELFF. For the CDR3, the DNA is TGTGCCAGCAGCCCCCCCAGACAGGGGGTAGGAATCGGGGAGCTGTTTTTT.

The chain carries TRBV19 and TRBJ2-1; D perhaps matches TRBD2 (5 bases). Trimming cost V 5 bases and J 2 bases, with 10 bases left between them. Germline CDR1 is LNHDA and CDR2 is SQIVND (reference sequence). The CDR3 loop spans 14 amino acids. The CDR3 DNA is TGTGCCAGTAGTTGGACTCTTCCCTACAATGAGCAGTTCTTC. As protein: CASSWTLPYNEQFF.

The J gene is TRBJ1-1, the V gene TRBV12-5; 10 bases are shared with TRBD1. Germline-derived CDR1 and CDR2 are LGHNT and FRNRAP. The CDR3 runs to 14 residues. V dropped 5 bases and J dropped 3; count of bases not matched to a gene: 3. This CDR3 is CASGPGQGDTEAFF. CDR3 nucleotides: TGTGCTAGTGGTCCAGGACAGGGGGACACTGAAGCTTTCTTT. Filled out from reference TRBV12-5 and TRBJ1-1, the complete variable domain reads DARVTQTPRHKVTEMGQEVTMRCQPILGHNTVFWYRQTMMQGLELLAYFRNRAPLDDSGMPKDRFSAEMPDATLATLKIQPSEPRDSAVYFCASGPGQGDTEAFFGQGTRLTVV.

The gene calls are TRBV12-5 and TRBJ2-7; 8 bases are a match to TRBD1. V shed 5 bases, J shed 1 base, and the junction held 7 bases outside the gene matches. Germline values: CDR1 LGHNT, CDR2 FRNRAP. CDR3 length: 15 amino acids. The CDR3 loop reads CASGPSRDRSYEQYF. The CDR3 nucleotides read TGTGCTAGTGGTCCGTCCCGGGACAGGTCCTACGAGCAGTACTTC. Combining the CDR3 with reference TRBV12-5 and TRBJ2-7 gives the whole variable domain DARVTQTPRHKVTEMGQEVTMRCQPILGHNTVFWYRQTMMQGLELLAYFRNRAPLDDSGMPKDRFSAEMPDATLATLKIQPSEPRDSAVYFCASGPSRDRSYEQYFGPGTRLTVT.